The rows below give T cell receptor beta chains drawn from one sample of a study of blood T cell repertoires in COVID-19. Some clones are missing from TCRdb's copy, which holds only in-frame ones; the method was immunoSEQ multiplex PCR. The profile shows tens of thousands of clones, 88% of them singletons. The sample consisted of peripheral blood. The receptors shown here come from a man in his fifties or sixties with acute or convalescent COVID-19. Both conserved end residues are part of each CDR3. A D gene is named only where the DNA matches it firmly. For some rows the clone size is stated as once, few or many, or as a class when expanded; others skip it.

size | J | V | D | CDR3 | DNA
few | TRBJ1-2 | TRBV19 | TRBD1 | CASSIDPDREGYTF | TGTGCCAGTAGTATAGATCCTGACAGGGAAGGCTACACCTTC
once | TRBJ1-2 | TRBV6-5 | . | CASKVAPGGYGYTF | TGTGCCAGCAAAGTGGCCCCGGGAGGCTATGGCTACACCTTC
. | TRBJ1-6 | TRBV7-6 | . | CASSSDSSYNSPLHF | TGTGCCAGCAGCTCTGACAGTTCCTATAATTCACCCCTCCACTTT
once | TRBJ2-1 | TRBV13 | . | CASSLDRRNEQFF | TGTGCCAGCAGCTTAGACAGACGTAATGAGCAGTTCTTC
. | TRBJ1-2 | TRBV24-1 | . | CATSDTPGDSYTF | TGTGCCACCAGTGATACTCCAGGGGATAGCTACACCTTC
. | TRBJ2-5 | TRBV7-3 | TRBD1 | CASSSNRGETQYF | TGTGCCAGCAGCTCTAACAGGGGAGAGACCCAGTACTTC
. | TRBJ2-1 | TRBV18 | TRBD1 | CASSQRTGGVLGEQFF | TGTGCCAGCTCTCAAAGGACAGGGGGCGTGTTGGGTGAACAGTTCTTC
. | TRBJ2-3 | TRBV5-1 | TRBD2 | CASSLDPAGRVDTQYF | TGCGCCAGCAGCTTGGACCCAGCGGGGAGGGTAGATACGCAGTATTTT
. | TRBJ2-1 | TRBV10-3 | . | CAISETKPGLLFYEQFF | TGTGCCATCAGTGAAACAAAGCCGGGTCTCCTATTCTATGAGCAGTTCTTC
. | TRBJ2-1 | TRBV1 | . | CTSKEGLAEVPTRNEQFF | TGCACCAGCAAGGAGGGACTAGCGGAGGTCCCAACGAGGAATGAGCAGTTCTTC
. | TRBJ2-3 | TRBV9 | . | CASSVDSMGPSTDTQYF | TGTGCCAGCAGCGTAGACTCAATGGGGCCGAGCACAGATACGCAGTATTTT
. | TRBJ2-1 | TRBV27 | TRBD1 | CASSTGGSYNEQFF | TGTGCCAGCAGCACAGGGGGCTCCTACAATGAGCAGTTCTTC
. | TRBJ2-1 | TRBV28 | . | CASSFRSPGEQFF | TGTGCCAGCAGTTTCCGTTCGCCAGGTGAGCAGTTCTTC
. | TRBJ2-7 | TRBV6-4 | TRBD1 | CASSATGGNSGEQYF | TGTGCCAGCAGTGCCACAGGGGGCAATTCCGGGGAGCAGTACTTC
. | TRBJ2-2 | TRBV28 | . | CASSGIGELFF | TGTGCCAGCTCGGGAATCGGGGAGCTGTTTTTT
few | TRBJ1-1 | TRBV6-2/TRBV6-3 | . | CASSYTQTDNTEAFF | TGTGCCAGCAGTTACACACAGACAGACAACACTGAAGCTTTCTTT
. | TRBJ1-1 | TRBV30 | . | CAGRAGRAFF | TGTGCCGGCCGGGCGGGGCGAGCTTTCTTT
. | TRBJ1-6 | TRBV15 | . | CATSGGQTPTSPLHF | TGTGCCACCAGTGGTGGACAGACCCCCACATCACCCCTCCACTTT
. | TRBJ1-1 | TRBV19 | TRBD1 | CASSPRTGSNTEAFF | TGTGCCAGTAGTCCCCGGACAGGGTCGAACACTGAAGCTTTCTTT
. | TRBJ2-1 | TRBV5-6 | . | CASSFTQGSYNEQFF | TGTGCCAGCAGCTTTACGCAGGGGTCCTACAATGAGCAGTTCTTC
. | TRBJ1-2 | TRBV12-3/TRBV12-4 | . | CASSSGVRYTF | TGTGCCAGCAGCTCAGGGGTGAGGTACACCTTC
. | TRBJ2-3 | TRBV5-1 | TRBD2 | CASSLDGTITDTQYF | TGCGCCAGCAGCTTGGACGGGACTATTACAGATACGCAGTATTTT